Reported below is one T cell receptor (beta chain). Its antigen is currently unknown. These data are taken from a study of beta chain features in type 1 diabetes. Study context: Healthy donors resembled patients in age, gender and cell yields. Examination spanned some 100 million sorted cells from all samples. Study-wide results and caveats: Insertions at VDJ junctions were less frequent in type 1 diabetes patients. These patients also deleted more nucleotides at the same junctions. Naive, central memory and regulatory TCRB repertoires appeared more similar among patients than healthy donors.

Of the isolated RNA, all was reverse transcribed, and so the sequenced material was expressed TCRB transcripts. TCRdb keeps only in-frame clones here, not all; method: immunoSEQ multiplex PCR. The sample has under 450,000 clones, around 14% seen once. V dropped 0 bases and J dropped 5; count of bases not matched to a gene: 7. This CDR3 is 16 amino acids long. Germline CDR1 is LGHNA and CDR2 is YNFKEQ. The sample taken for sequencing was naive CD4+ T cells from blood. The V and J genes are TRBV4-2 and TRBJ2-5, with TRBD2 identical over 9 bases. This TCR was sampled from a man aged 25-45 years in good health. As DNA, the CDR3 is TGTGCCAGCAGCCAAGATTTAGCGGGAGACCCGGAGACCCAGTACTTC. It codes for CASSQDLAGDPETQYF.